Listed here is a single TCR beta chain. As yet, its antigen is unknown. Exclusion covered patients with other autoimmune diseases or uncontrolled infections (as well as pregnancy or lactation). Diagnosis used clinical symptoms, serum thyroxine, TRAb, thyroid ultrasound and orbital computed tomography. RNA transcripts served as template for amplifying TCR beta CDR3 sequences. RT-PCR was first run with HTBI primers, then multiplex PCR in a second round. Via MiXCR, TCRdb re-called the multiplex PCR reads, giving one row per CDR3 protein. The sample lists some 250,000 distinct CDR3 sequences, around 45% occurring once. This entry is derived from a study of Graves' ophthalmopathy and Graves' hyperthyroidism. The study, taken as a whole, reports: Ophthalmopathy progression was predicted with 70% to 71% sensitivity and roughly 72% specificity. Ophthalmopathy could be told apart from stable hyperthyroidism by a 13-signature model (87.88% sensitivity, approximately 81% specificity).

The clonotype comes from an adult man with Graves' ophthalmopathy. Sequenced: peripheral blood.

The DNA of the CDR3 is TGTGCCAGCAGTCCTATGACAGGGGGAAATCCACCCCTCCACTTT. It codes for CASSPMTGGNPPLHF. This chain links TRBV6-5 with TRBJ1-6; 9 bases match TRBD1. The germline gives CDR1 MNHEY, CDR2 SVGAGI. The J segment lost 11 bases and the V segment lost 5 bases, leaving 10 bases of the junction unmatched. This CDR3 is built from 15 residues.